The 14 T cell receptor beta chains presented below share a single source sample, sequenced in a study of blood T cell repertoires in COVID-19. Measured with immunoSEQ multiplex PCR; TCRdb has only the in-frame clones, and not every one. The sample holds 200,000 to 300,000 clones, 65% to 85% seen once. What was sequenced was peripheral blood. All receptors come from a human donor in a cohort sampled during active COVID-19.

The CDR3 DNA reads TGTGCCAGCTCGAGGGCGGGTCGGGCTAACTATGGCTACACCTTC. Encoded protein: CASSRAGRANYGYTF. V usage is TRBV6-5 and J usage is TRBJ1-2; D is unclear. Germline lookup yields CDR1 MNHEY and CDR2 SVGAGI. V lost 8 bases and J lost 0, with 16 bases in between. The CDR3 is made up of 15 amino acids.

This clone was observed once. The CDR3 reads CASSLGQTGNTIYF. Written as DNA, the CDR3 is TGTGCCAGCAGCTTGGGGCAGACTGGAAACACCATATATTTT. The V gene is TRBV5-5, the J gene TRBJ1-3; D is undetermined. The CDR3 contains 14 residues. Trimming pared 0 bases from V and 2 bases from J, leaving 6 bases between. Germline V CDR1 and CDR2: SGHKS, YYEKEE (reference sequence).

This clone was seen many times. One end of the junction does not line up with germline, which may come from a read error. V gene TRBV25-1 combines with J gene TRBJ2-7; 8 bases are a match to TRBD1. CDR1 and CDR2 (germline): MGHDK, SYGVNS. This CDR3 spans 10 amino acids. In DNA, the CDR3 is TGCCGGACAGGGCAGTACGAGCAGTACTTC. It codes for CRTGQYEQYF.

The rearrangement joins TRBV18 to TRBJ1-1; D ambiguous. The germline V gene has CDR1 KGHSH and CDR2 LQKENI. V was cut by 6 bases and J by 4 bases, with 9 bases left in between. This CDR3 comprises 12 residues. CDR3 loop: CASSTSGTEAFF. The DNA of the CDR3 is TGTGCCAGCTCTACCAGTGGCACTGAAGCTTTCTTT.

This clone has only a few counts. The chain combines TRBV4-2 with TRBJ2-3; maybe TRBD1 (7 bases). Trimming took off 4 bases at V and 4 bases at J, with 15 bases between the two ends. The germline gives CDR1 LGHNA, CDR2 YNFKEQ. The CDR3 is made up of 15 amino acids. DNA for the CDR3: TGTGCCAGCAGCCCCACCCAGGGGGGTTCAGATACGCAGTATTTT. Translation gives CASSPTQGGSDTQYF.

The chain joins TRBV12-5 to TRBJ2-2, with D maybe TRBD1 (6 bases). Germline V gives CDR1 LGHNT, CDR2 FRNRAP. The V end lost 0 bases, the J end lost 3 bases, and 8 bases lay between the germline ends. This CDR3 has 15 amino acids. CDR3 protein: CASGLVAGDTGELFF. The CDR3, as DNA: TGTGCTAGTGGTTTGGTAGCAGGGGACACCGGGGAGCTGTTTTTT.

This CDR3 reads CASSSGLSRDTQYF. The CDR3 region has the DNA TGTGCCAGCAGCTCCGGACTATCCAGAGATACGCAGTATTTT. This chain connects TRBV7-2 to TRBJ2-3; perhaps TRBD2 as D (6 bases). Trimming stripped 4 bases from V and 5 bases from J, with 13 bases between. Germline lookup yields CDR1 SGHTA and CDR2 FQGNSA. The CDR3 totals 14 residues. Combining the CDR3 with reference TRBV7-2 and TRBJ2-3 gives the whole variable domain GAGVSQSPSNKVTEKGKDVELRCDPISGHTALYWYRQSLGQGLEFLIYFQGNSAPDKSGLPSDRFSAERTGGSVSTLTIQRTQQEDSAVYLCASSSGLSRDTQYFGPGTRLTVL.

The chain couples TRBV5-1 to TRBJ2-1; D possibly corresponds to TRBD2 (6 bases). V was clipped by 0 bases and J by 7 bases, with 17 bases between them. Germline assignment: CDR1 SGHRS and CDR2 YFSETQ. CDR3 size: 16 residues. The DNA for the CDR3 is TGCGCCAGCAGCTTGGGATACGGGGGAAAAATGAATGAGCAGTTCTTC. Translating it yields CASSLGYGGKMNEQFF.

This rearrangement joins TRBV9 to TRBJ2-1; 12 bases are a match to TRBD2. V shed 0 bases and J 12 bases; nucleotides not matched to a gene: 7. Per the germline V gene, CDR1 is SGDLS and CDR2 is YYNGEE. CDR3 length: 15 amino acids. CDR3 nucleotide sequence: TGTGCCAGCAGCGTAGAAGGTCTAGCGGGGGGGATGCAGTTCTTC. This codes for CASSVEGLAGGMQFF.

This clone appeared a few times. The J gene is TRBJ2-5, the V gene TRBV7-6; 12 bases map to TRBD2. With V trimmed by 4 bases and J by 5 bases, 8 bases remained unmatched. This CDR3 comprises 16 residues. Germline loops: CDR1 SGHVS, CDR2 FNYEAQ. In DNA, the CDR3 is TGTGCCAGCAGCTCCCTAGCGGGGGGGCGGCGGGAGACCCAGTACTTC. Protein product: CASSSLAGGRRETQYF.

The chain combines TRBV5-8 with TRBJ2-1, with D perhaps matching TRBD2 (5 bases). The ends were cut back, 1 base at V and 4 bases at J, with 9 bases in the middle. The CDR3 sequence is 14 residues long. From germline, CDR1 is SGHTS and CDR2 YDEGEE. The CDR3 loop is CASSLKRAYNEQFF. CDR3 sequence (DNA): TGTGCCAGCAGCTTGAAGAGGGCTTACAATGAGCAGTTCTTC.

This clone was seen just once. The genes are TRBV27 and TRBJ2-1, with 7 bases matching TRBD1. The CDR3 runs to 14 residues. V shed 7 bases and J 0 bases; nucleotides not matched to a gene: 3. Per germline, CDR1 MNHEY and CDR2 SMNVEV (reference sequence). CDR3 sequence (DNA): TGTGCCAGCAAGAGGGACAGCTCCTACAATGAGCAGTTCTTC. Translation gives CASKRDSSYNEQFF.

The J gene is TRBJ1-6, the V gene TRBV6-6, with TRBD1 identical over 8 bases. V gave up 2 bases and J gave up 7 bases; unmatched junction bases: 1. CDR1 is MNHNY, CDR2 SVGAGI, per germline (reference sequence). This CDR3 region has 14 residues. Written as DNA, the CDR3 is TGTGCCAGCAGTTACGACAGGGGAAATTCACCCCTCCACTTT. It yields the protein CASSYDRGNSPLHF.

This clone is deemed medium-sized. This chain links TRBV19 with TRBJ1-1, with 9 bases aligning to TRBD1. The CDR3 runs 18 residues. Germline CDR1 LNHDA, CDR2 SQIVND (reference sequence). The ends lost 7 bases at V and 2 bases at J; junction bases unmatched: 17. CDR3 in amino acids: CASTRLPGQGDGNTEAFF. CDR3 DNA sequence: TGTGCCAGTACACGCCTCCCGGGACAGGGCGACGGAAACACTGAAGCTTTCTTT.